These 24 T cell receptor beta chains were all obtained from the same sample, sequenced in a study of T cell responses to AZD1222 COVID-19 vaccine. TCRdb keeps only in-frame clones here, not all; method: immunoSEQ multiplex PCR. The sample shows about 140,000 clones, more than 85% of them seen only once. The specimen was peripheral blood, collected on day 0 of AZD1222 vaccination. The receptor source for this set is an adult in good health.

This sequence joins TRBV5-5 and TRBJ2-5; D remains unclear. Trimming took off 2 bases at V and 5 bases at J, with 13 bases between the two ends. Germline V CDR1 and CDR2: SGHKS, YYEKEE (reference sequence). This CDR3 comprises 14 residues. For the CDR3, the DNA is TGTGCCAGCAGCTTCGCGGTGGATGCTGAGACCCAGTACTTC. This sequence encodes CASSFAVDAETQYF. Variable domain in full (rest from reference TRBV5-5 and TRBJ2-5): DAGVTQSPTHLIKTRGQQVTLRCSPISGHKSVSWYQQVLGQGPQFIFQYYEKEERGRGNFPDRFSARQFPNYSSELNVNALLLGDSALYLCASSFAVDAETQYFGPGTRLLVL.

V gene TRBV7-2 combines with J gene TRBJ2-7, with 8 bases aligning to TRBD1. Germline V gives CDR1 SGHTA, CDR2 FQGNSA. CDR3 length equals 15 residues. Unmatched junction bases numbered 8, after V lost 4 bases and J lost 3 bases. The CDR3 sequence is CASSSVDRENYEQYF. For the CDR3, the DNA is TGTGCCAGCAGCTCCGTGGACAGGGAAAACTACGAGCAGTACTTC. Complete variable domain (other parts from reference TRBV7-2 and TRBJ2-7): GAGVSQSPSNKVTEKGKDVELRCDPISGHTALYWYRQSLGQGLEFLIYFQGNSAPDKSGLPSDRFSAERTGGSVSTLTIQRTQQEDSAVYLCASSSVDRENYEQYFGPGTRLTVT.

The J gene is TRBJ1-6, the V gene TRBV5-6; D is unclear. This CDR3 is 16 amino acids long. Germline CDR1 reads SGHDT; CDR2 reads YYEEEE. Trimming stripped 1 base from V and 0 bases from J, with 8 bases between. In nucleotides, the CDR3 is TGTGCCAGCAGCTTGACTGATCGCTCCTATAATTCACCCCTCCACTTT. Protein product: CASSLTDRSYNSPLHF.

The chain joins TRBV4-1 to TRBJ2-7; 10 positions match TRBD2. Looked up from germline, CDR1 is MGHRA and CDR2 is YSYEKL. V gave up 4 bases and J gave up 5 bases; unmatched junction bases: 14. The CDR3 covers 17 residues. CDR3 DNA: TGCGCCAGCAGCCCCTTTAGGGCTAGCGGGAGTATCAACGAGCAGTACTTC. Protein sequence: CASSPFRASGSINEQYF.

CDR3 nucleotide sequence: TGTGCCAGCAGCGTTAGGACAGGGGTGGGTGAAAAACTGTTTTTT. Its protein product is CASSVRTGVGEKLFF. V is TRBV9 and J is TRBJ1-4; 9 positions match TRBD1. The germline CDR1 and CDR2 sequences are SGDLS and YYNGEE. With V trimmed by 2 bases and J by 7 bases, 6 bases remained unmatched. The CDR3 consists of 15 residues.

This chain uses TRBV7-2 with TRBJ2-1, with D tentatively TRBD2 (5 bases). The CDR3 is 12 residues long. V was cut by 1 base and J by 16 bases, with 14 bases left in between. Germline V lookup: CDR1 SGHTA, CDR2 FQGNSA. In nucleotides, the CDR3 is TGTGCCAGCAGCTTAGTGAGGGCTAGCTTCTTCTTC. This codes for CASSLVRASFFF.

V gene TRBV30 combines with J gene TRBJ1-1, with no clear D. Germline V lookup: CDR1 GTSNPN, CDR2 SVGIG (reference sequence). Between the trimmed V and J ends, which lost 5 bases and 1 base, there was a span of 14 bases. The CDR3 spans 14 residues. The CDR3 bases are TGTGCCTGGGAAGCAAGGGTCCAGAACACTGAAGCTTTCTTT. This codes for CAWEARVQNTEAFF.

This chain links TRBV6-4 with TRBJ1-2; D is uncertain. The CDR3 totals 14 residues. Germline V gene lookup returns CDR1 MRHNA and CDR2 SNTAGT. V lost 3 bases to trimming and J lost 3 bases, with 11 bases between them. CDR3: CASSDWARDYGYTF. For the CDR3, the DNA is TGTGCCAGCAGTGATTGGGCTCGGGACTATGGCTACACCTTC.

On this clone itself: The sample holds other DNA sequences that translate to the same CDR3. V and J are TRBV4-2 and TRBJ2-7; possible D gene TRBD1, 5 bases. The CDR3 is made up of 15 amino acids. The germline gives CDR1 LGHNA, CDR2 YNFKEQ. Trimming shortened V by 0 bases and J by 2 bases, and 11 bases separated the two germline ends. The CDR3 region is CASSQEGQGAYEQYF. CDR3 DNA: TGTGCCAGCAGCCAAGAAGGCCAGGGTGCCTACGAGCAGTACTTC.

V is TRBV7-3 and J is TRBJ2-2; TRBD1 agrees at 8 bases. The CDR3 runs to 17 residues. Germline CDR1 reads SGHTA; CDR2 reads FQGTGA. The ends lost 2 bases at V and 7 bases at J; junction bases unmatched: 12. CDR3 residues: CASSLETGGWRGGELFF. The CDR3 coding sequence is TGTGCCAGCAGCTTAGAAACAGGGGGATGGCGCGGCGGGGAGCTGTTTTTT.

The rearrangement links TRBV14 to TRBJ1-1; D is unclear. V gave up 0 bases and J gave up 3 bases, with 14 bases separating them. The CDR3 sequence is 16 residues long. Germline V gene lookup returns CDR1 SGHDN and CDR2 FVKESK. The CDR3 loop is CASSQDHGSDYTEAFF. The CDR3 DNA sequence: TGTGCCAGCAGCCAAGATCACGGGAGCGATTACACTGAAGCTTTCTTT.

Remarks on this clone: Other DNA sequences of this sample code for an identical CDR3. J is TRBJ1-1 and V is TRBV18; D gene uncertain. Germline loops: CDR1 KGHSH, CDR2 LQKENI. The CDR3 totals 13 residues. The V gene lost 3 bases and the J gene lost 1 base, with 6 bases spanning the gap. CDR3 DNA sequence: TGTGCCAGCTCACCGGGAAGGAACACTGAAGCTTTCTTT. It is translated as CASSPGRNTEAFF.

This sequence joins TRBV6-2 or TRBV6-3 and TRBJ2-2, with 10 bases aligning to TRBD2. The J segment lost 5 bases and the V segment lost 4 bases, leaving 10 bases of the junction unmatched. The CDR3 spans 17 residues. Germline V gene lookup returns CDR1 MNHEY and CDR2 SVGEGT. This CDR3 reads CASSSRAGGPGTGELFF. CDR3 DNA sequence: TGTGCCAGCAGTTCTCGAGCGGGAGGGCCTGGGACCGGGGAGCTGTTTTTT.

The CDR3 DNA sequence: TGTGCCAGCAGCGTAGGTGGGGGCGACACCGGGGAGCTGTTTTTT. Translating it yields CASSVGGGDTGELFF. The J gene is TRBJ2-2, the V gene TRBV9, with D maybe TRBD1 (6 bases). V lost 0 bases and J 3 bases, leaving 9 bases between the germline ends. This CDR3 comprises 15 residues. CDR1 SGDLS and CDR2 YYNGEE come from the germline V gene.

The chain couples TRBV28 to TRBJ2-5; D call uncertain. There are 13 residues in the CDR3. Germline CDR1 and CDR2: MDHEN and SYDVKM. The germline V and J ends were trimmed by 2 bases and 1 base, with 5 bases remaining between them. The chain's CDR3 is CASSLPIQETQYF. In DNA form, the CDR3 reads TGTGCCAGCAGTTTACCGATCCAAGAGACCCAGTACTTC.

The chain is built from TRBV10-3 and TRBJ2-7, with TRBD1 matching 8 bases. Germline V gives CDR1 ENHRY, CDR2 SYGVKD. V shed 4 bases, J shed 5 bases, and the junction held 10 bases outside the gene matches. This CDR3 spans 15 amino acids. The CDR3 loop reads CAISAIGQGLDEQYF. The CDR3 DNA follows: TGTGCCATCAGTGCAATCGGACAGGGTCTAGACGAGCAGTACTTC.

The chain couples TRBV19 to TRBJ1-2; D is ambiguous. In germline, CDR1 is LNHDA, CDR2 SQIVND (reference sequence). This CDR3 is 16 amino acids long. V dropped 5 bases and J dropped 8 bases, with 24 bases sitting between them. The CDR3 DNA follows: TGTGCCAGTAGTCCCCCGGGAGGAGCCTTAAGAGGGGGCTACACCTTC. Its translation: CASSPPGGALRGGYTF.

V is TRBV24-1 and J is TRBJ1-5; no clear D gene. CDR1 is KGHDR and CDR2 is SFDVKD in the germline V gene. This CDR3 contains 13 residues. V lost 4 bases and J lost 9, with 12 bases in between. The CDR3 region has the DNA TGTGCCACCAGTGAAAGGGCCTTTTGGCCCCAGCATTTT. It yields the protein CATSERAFWPQHF.

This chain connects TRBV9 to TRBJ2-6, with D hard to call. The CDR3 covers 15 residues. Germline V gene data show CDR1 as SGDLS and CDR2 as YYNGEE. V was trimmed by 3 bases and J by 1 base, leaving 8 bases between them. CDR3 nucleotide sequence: TGTGCCAGCAGCGGCCTAGGATCTGGGGCCAACGTCCTGACTTTC. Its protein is CASSGLGSGANVLTF.

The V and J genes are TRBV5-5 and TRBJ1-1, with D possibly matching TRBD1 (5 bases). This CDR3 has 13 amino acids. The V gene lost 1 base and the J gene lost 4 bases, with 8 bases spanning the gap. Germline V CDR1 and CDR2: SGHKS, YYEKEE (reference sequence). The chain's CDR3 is CASSLRQITEAFF. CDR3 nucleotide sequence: TGTGCCAGCAGCTTGAGACAGATCACTGAAGCTTTCTTT.

The CDR3 nucleotides are TGCGCCAGCAGCCCCACCTTTGCGGGGGGAACCGCTGAAGCTTTCTTT. Translated: CASSPTFAGGTAEAFF. The rearrangement joins TRBV5-1 to TRBJ1-1; possibly TRBD1 for D (5 bases). The V end lost 4 bases, the J end lost 6 bases, and 22 bases lay between the germline ends. CDR1 SGHRS and CDR2 YFSETQ come from the germline V gene. The CDR3 is 16 amino acids.

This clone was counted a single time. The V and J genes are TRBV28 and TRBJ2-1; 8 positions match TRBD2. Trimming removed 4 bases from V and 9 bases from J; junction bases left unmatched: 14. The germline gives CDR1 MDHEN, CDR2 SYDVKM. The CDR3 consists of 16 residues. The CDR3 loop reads CASSSLPAGGVREQFF. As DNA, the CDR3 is TGTGCCAGCAGTTCCCTCCCTGCGGGAGGAGTACGTGAGCAGTTCTTC. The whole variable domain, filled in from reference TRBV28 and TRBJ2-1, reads DVKVTQSSRYLVKRTGEKVFLECVQDMDHENMFWYRQDPGLGLRLIYFSYDVKMKEKGDIPEGYSVSREKKERFSLILESASTNQTSMYLCASSSLPAGGVREQFFGPGTRLTVL.

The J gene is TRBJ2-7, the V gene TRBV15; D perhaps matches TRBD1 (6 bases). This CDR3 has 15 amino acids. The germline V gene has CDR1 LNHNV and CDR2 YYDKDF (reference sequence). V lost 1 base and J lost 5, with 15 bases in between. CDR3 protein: CATSRGHRALNEQYF. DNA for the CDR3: TGTGCCACCAGCAGAGGCCACAGGGCCTTGAACGAGCAGTACTTC.

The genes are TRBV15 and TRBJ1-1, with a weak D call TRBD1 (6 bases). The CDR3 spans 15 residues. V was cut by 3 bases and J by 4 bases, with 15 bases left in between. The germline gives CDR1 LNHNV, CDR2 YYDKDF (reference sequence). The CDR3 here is CATSRGLQGRTEAFF. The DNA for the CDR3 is TGTGCCACCAGCAGGGGTCTACAGGGTCGCACTGAAGCTTTCTTT.